The present T cell receptor (beta chain) was sequenced within a study of blood T cell repertoires in COVID-19. Study summary: PBMCs, B-cell-depleted T cells, or T cells provided the cDNA or gDNA that made up the material.

Trimming took off 6 bases at V and 7 bases at J, with 13 bases between the two ends. This CDR3 region has 14 residues. The germline V gene encodes CDR1 MNHEY and CDR2 SMNVEV (reference sequence). Per the study methods: Scientists estimated how many nucleated cells there were by amplifying reference gene primers. Assay used: immunoSEQ multiplex PCR; TCRdb lists only in-frame clones, some missing. V, J and clone size are taken as reported in that table, and D and trimming were inferred from the DNA itself. The sample has 130,000 or so clones; about four fifths are singletons. The sequencing sample was made of PBMCs or T cells enriched from blood (not recorded which). The V call is TRBV27, the J call TRBJ1-6, with D maybe TRBD1 (5 bases). The TCR comes from a man aged 45-65 years who had recovered from COVID-19. CDR3 coding DNA: TGTGCCAGCAGACCGGGACTCCAGAATTCACCCCTCCACTTT. Residues: CASRPGLQNSPLHF.